The next 15 T cell receptor beta chains were all read from a single sample in a study of beta chain features in type 1 diabetes. Whole-study findings and limits: Type 1 diabetes patients had moderately but significantly shorter TCRB CDR3s in all four CD4+ subsets.

Their antigens remain unidentified. The entirety of the isolated RNA underwent reverse transcription, so expressed TCRB transcripts were sequenced. Profiling relied on immunoSEQ multiplex PCR, and the TCRdb table lists in-frame clones only, not all of them. The sample contains around 280,000 clones, about 15% of which appear only once. The sequencing sample was made of naive CD4+ T cells from blood. These receptors came from a man aged 18 to 29 with type 1 diabetes.

In its sample, this clone was seen a few times. The chain employs TRBV29-1 and TRBJ1-5; D is possibly TRBD1 (5 bases). Germline lookup yields CDR1 SQVTM and CDR2 ANQGSEA. Deletions cut 5 bases from V and 2 bases from J, with 10 bases between. The CDR3 contains 13 residues. CDR3 coding DNA: TGCAGCGTTCAGGTAGGGGGCAATCAGCCCCAGCATTTT. It specifies CSVQVGGNQPQHF.

The sample holds a few counts of this clone. V and J are TRBV9 and TRBJ2-2; 7 bases match TRBD2. Losses at the gene ends were 1 base for V and 0 bases for J; bases not matched to a gene: 6. Germline values: CDR1 SGDLS, CDR2 YYNGEE. The CDR3 is 17 amino acids. This CDR3 is CASSVWLAAANTGELFF. The CDR3 DNA sequence: TGTGCCAGCAGCGTATGGCTAGCGGCTGCGAACACCGGGGAGCTGTTTTTT. The entire variable domain, with the rest obtained from reference TRBV9 and TRBJ2-2, is as follows: DSGVTQTPKHLITATGQRVTLRCSPRSGDLSVYWYQQSLDQGLQFLIQYYNGEERAKGNILERFSAQQFPDLHSELNLSSLELGDSALYFCASSVWLAAANTGELFFGEGSRLTVL.

This clone was detected a few times. The chain carries TRBV5-4 and TRBJ1-2; 7 nucleotides agree with TRBD1. V lost 0 bases to trimming and J lost 8 bases; unmatched junction nucleotides: 4. The length of the CDR3 is 13 residues. Germline-derived CDR1 and CDR2 are SGHNT and YYREEE (reference sequence). The CDR3 loop reads CASSLGRGFGYTF. The CDR3 DNA reads TGTGCCAGCAGCTTGGGCAGGGGGTTCGGCTACACCTTC.

This clone appeared a few times. The rearrangement joins TRBV9 to TRBJ2-7, with D tentatively TRBD2 (5 bases). V shed 0 bases and J shed 3 bases, with 7 bases lying between them. CDR1 SGDLS and CDR2 YYNGEE come from the germline V gene. The CDR3 consists of 13 residues. The CDR3 reads CASSVAAGYEQYF. The CDR3 nucleotides read TGTGCCAGCAGCGTAGCGGCGGGCTACGAGCAGTACTTC.

The rearrangement links TRBV10-3 to TRBJ1-1; perhaps TRBD1 as D (5 bases). CDR3 length: 13 amino acids. Trimming left V 7 bases short and J 8 bases short, with 17 bases between. Per the germline V gene, CDR1 is ENHRY and CDR2 is SYGVKD. The CDR3 loop reads CAIKALGADEAFF. The CDR3 coding sequence is TGTGCCATCAAAGCTCTTGGGGCAGACGAAGCTTTCTTT.

There are a few counts of this clone. The rearrangement uses TRBV19 and TRBJ2-3, with 11 nucleotides matching TRBD2. Germline assignment: CDR1 LNHDA and CDR2 SQIVND (reference sequence). V shed 3 bases, J shed 3 bases, and the junction held 11 bases outside the gene matches. The CDR3 totals 18 residues. Here the CDR3 reads CASSISPTSGGMTDTQYF. Here the CDR3 DNA reads TGTGCCAGTAGTATCAGCCCTACTAGCGGGGGAATGACAGATACGCAGTATTTT.

This clone was detected only a few times. The gene calls are TRBV7-9 and TRBJ1-6; D is unresolved. CDR1 is SEHNR, CDR2 FQNEAQ, per germline (reference sequence). CDR3 length: 15 residues. The V gene lost 0 bases and the J gene lost 9 bases, with 12 bases spanning the gap. The CDR3 DNA sequence: TGTGCCAGCAGCTTAGCGGCAGGTCGGGGTTCACCCCTCCACTTT. This encodes CASSLAAGRGSPLHF.

The chain links TRBV7-9 to TRBJ1-4, with unresolved D. Trimming took 5 bases from V and 8 from J, leaving 9 bases between them. CDR3 length equals 12 residues. CDR1 and CDR2 from the germline V gene are SEHNR and FQNEAQ (reference sequence). This chain's CDR3 is CASSRDQEKLFF. CDR3 DNA sequence: TGTGCCAGCAGCCGGGATCAGGAAAAACTGTTTTTT.

This clone has more than one count but fewer than ten. The rearrangement joins TRBV25-1 to TRBJ2-2; TRBD2 matches 8 bases. Trimming removed 5 bases from V and 6 bases from J; junction bases left unmatched: 5. This CDR3 comprises 14 residues. Germline values: CDR1 MGHDK, CDR2 SYGVNS. The CDR3 here is CASSMRGRPGELFF. The CDR3 DNA reads as TGTGCCAGCAGTATGCGCGGGAGGCCCGGGGAGCTGTTTTTT.

The chain combines TRBV10-3 with TRBJ2-1, with TRBD2 matching over 10 bases. Germline values: CDR1 ENHRY, CDR2 SYGVKD. J lost 0 bases, V lost 1 base, and 15 bases had no gene match. The CDR3 loop spans 21 amino acids. The CDR3, as DNA: TGTGCCATCAGTGAGTATCGTCCTAGCGGGAGCCGCCTAAGCTCCTACAATGAGCAGTTCTTC. Its translation is CAISEYRPSGSRLSSYNEQFF.

In this sample, this clone turned up a few times. The V and J genes are TRBV15 and TRBJ2-7; 7 bases map to TRBD2. Germline loops: CDR1 LNHNV, CDR2 YYDKDF (reference sequence). This CDR3 has 14 residues. Germline trimming cut 8 bases from V and 0 bases from J; bases unmatched to any gene: 7. The CDR3 region is CATSTRENSYEQYF. The CDR3 coding sequence is TGTGCCACCTCGACGCGGGAGAACTCCTACGAGCAGTACTTC.

The chain employs TRBV10-3 and TRBJ2-7, with a possible D match to TRBD1 (5 bases). Germline V CDR1 and CDR2: ENHRY, SYGVKD. With 3 bases removed from V and 0 bases from J, the gap between germline ends came to 12 bases. This CDR3 is built from 15 residues. The CDR3 sequence is CAISEFQGSSYEQYF. The CDR3 DNA follows: TGTGCCATCAGTGAATTTCAGGGATCCTCCTACGAGCAGTACTTC.

The rearrangement joins TRBV5-4 to TRBJ2-5, with D hard to call. Germline lookup yields CDR1 SGHNT and CDR2 YYREEE (reference sequence). The CDR3 covers 17 residues. Deletions cut 0 bases from V and 0 bases from J, with 15 bases between. CDR3 protein: CASSLAYALVYQETQYF. CDR3 nucleotide sequence: TGTGCCAGCAGCTTGGCGTACGCCCTAGTGTACCAAGAGACCCAGTACTTC.

This chain connects TRBV7-2 to TRBJ2-6; weak D call: TRBD1 (5 bases). The V end lost 2 bases, the J end lost 4 bases, and 12 bases lay between the germline ends. From germline, CDR1 is SGHTA and CDR2 FQGNSA. The CDR3 totals 16 residues. The CDR3 nucleotides are TGTGCCAGCAGCTTACAGGGTACCTCGGGGGCCAACGTCCTGACTTTC. Protein: CASSLQGTSGANVLTF.

The sample holds a few counts of this clone. V and J are TRBV11-2 and TRBJ2-7; tentatively, D is TRBD1 (6 bases). The length of the CDR3 is 14 residues. CDR1 is SGHAT and CDR2 is FQNNGV in the germline V gene. Trimming left V 4 bases short and J 2 bases short, with 12 bases between. The CDR3 region is CASSWTEGTYEQYF. The CDR3 DNA reads as TGTGCCAGCAGCTGGACAGAGGGAACCTACGAGCAGTACTTC.